This TCR beta chain was sequenced in a study of vaccination and CD4 T cells after COVID-19. As for the study in general: The authors used overlapping spike peptides from SARS-CoV-2, HCoV-NL63, HCoV-OC43 and HCoV-229E to stimulate cells.

Germline V gene data show CDR1 as MDHEN and CDR2 as SYDVKM. This CDR3 comprises 16 residues. V shed 6 bases and J shed 0 bases, with 15 bases lying between them. The sample's treatment: roughly 11-day PBMC culture with coronavirus spike peptide pools or control peptides (ViraFEST assay). Peptide pool stimulation in ViraFEST expanded antigen-specific T cells, whose TCRs were then sequenced. Oncomine TCR Beta short-read sequencing was applied to DNA from cultured CD4+ T cells. It was from cultured CD4+ T cells that genomic DNA was extracted. TCRdb called the PCR reads again in MiXCR, with one record for every CDR3 protein. The repertoire holds more than 6,000 distinct CDR3 sequences, with 65% to 75% as singletons. Comments on this clonotype: Its target is not known.

Points from the study as a whole: A nonsignificant median increase from 21 to 38 SARS-CoV-2-reactive clonotypes was observed.

V usage is TRBV28 and J usage is TRBJ1-5; D possibly corresponds to TRBD1 (6 bases). This specimen was cultured CD4+ T cells from blood, taken after SARS-CoV-2 vaccination. The sequence was collected from a human donor with COVID-19. In DNA form, the CDR3 reads TGTGCCAGCAGAGGGGGACGGTCGAATAGCAATCAGCCCCAGCATTTT. Translating gives CASRGGRSNSNQPQHF.